The 13 T cell receptor beta chains below were found in one sample sequenced in a study of OX40 agonist ivuxolimab in advanced cancers. Clones were sequenced by immunoSEQ multiplex PCR, and TCRdb holds only the in-frame ones, with some missing. The sample carries around 46,000 clones, 77% recorded once. This specimen was CD4+ or CD8+ T cells sorted from blood, taken in a trial of the OX40 agonist ivuxolimab. These receptors were collected from an adult with an advanced solid tumor such as melanoma, head and neck, liver or kidney cancer.

The rearrangement joins TRBV5-4 to TRBJ1-2; 7 bases fit TRBD1. V shed 5 bases, J shed 2 bases, and the junction held 3 bases outside the gene matches. Germline assignment: CDR1 SGHNT and CDR2 YYREEE (reference sequence). The length of the CDR3 is 13 residues. This chain's CDR3 is CASRRTGNYGYTF. DNA of the CDR3: TGTGCCAGCAGACGGACAGGCAACTATGGCTACACCTTC.

The V call is TRBV4-1, the J call TRBJ2-4; no clear D. In germline, CDR1 is MGHRA, CDR2 YSYEKL. CDR3 size: 15 residues. V was pared by 0 bases and J by 1 base, with 7 bases between. The CDR3 DNA reads TGCGCCAGCAGCCAAGATGGGGTGGCCAAAAACATTCAGTACTTC. Its protein product is CASSQDGVAKNIQYF.

This clone was seen only a few times. The chain combines TRBV29-1 with TRBJ2-7, with D unclear. V lost 2 bases, J lost 5 bases, and 13 bases lay in between. This CDR3 is 13 amino acids long. Germline values: CDR1 SQVTM, CDR2 ANQGSEA. The CDR3 region has the DNA TGCAGCGTTGAATTTACGGGTAAGAACGAGCAGTACTTC. Translating it yields CSVEFTGKNEQYF.

The rearrangement uses TRBV4-1 and TRBJ2-1; 7 bases line up with TRBD2. The V segment lost 3 bases and the J segment 7 bases; nucleotides outside the gene matches: 9. Germline V CDR1 and CDR2: MGHRA, YSYEKL. This CDR3 spans 15 amino acids. The CDR3 DNA reads TGCGCCAGCAGCCAGGCTAGCGGTGGGGGTAATGAGCAGTTCTTC. The encoded protein is CASSQASGGGNEQFF.

This clone has just a few counts. V usage is TRBV12-5 and J usage is TRBJ2-7; TRBD1 agrees at 8 bases. Losses at the gene ends were 5 bases for V and 3 bases for J; bases not matched to a gene: 6. The CDR3 sequence is 14 residues long. Germline values: CDR1 LGHNT, CDR2 FRNRAP. CDR3 sequence: CASGPGQGIYEQYF. The CDR3 region has the DNA TGTGCTAGTGGTCCCGGACAGGGTATCTACGAGCAGTACTTC. The full variable domain, rest sourced from reference TRBV12-5 and TRBJ2-7, is DARVTQTPRHKVTEMGQEVTMRCQPILGHNTVFWYRQTMMQGLELLAYFRNRAPLDDSGMPKDRFSAEMPDATLATLKIQPSEPRDSAVYFCASGPGQGIYEQYFGPGTRLTVT.

The chain links TRBV29-1 to TRBJ2-1; TRBD2 matches 14 bases. Trimming cost V 4 bases and J 7 bases; bases outside gene matches: 15. Germline V gene lookup returns CDR1 SQVTM and CDR2 ANQGSEA. The CDR3 sequence is 18 residues long. CDR3 bases: TGCAGCGTTGTAGGGGGACTAGCGGGAGTGGGGACGGGGAATGAGCAGTTCTTC. This encodes CSVVGGLAGVGTGNEQFF.

This clone was seen more than once but under ten times. Other nucleotide sequences from this sample produce the same CDR3. The chain has TRBV29-1 and TRBJ1-1; D is uncertain. The germline CDR1 and CDR2 sequences are SQVTM and ANQGSEA. CDR3 length: 10 residues. The V gene lost 5 bases and the J gene lost 1 base, with 2 bases spanning the gap. CDR3 coding DNA: TGCAGCGTTAAGAACACTGAAGCTTTCTTT. This codes for CSVKNTEAFF.

V and J are TRBV28 and TRBJ2-1, with TRBD2 matching 7 bases. The ends lost 4 bases at V and 0 bases at J; junction bases unmatched: 3. CDR3 size: 15 residues. The V gene's germline CDR1 is MDHEN and CDR2 SYDVKM. The CDR3: CASSYGRLSYNEQFF. The CDR3 DNA follows: TGTGCCAGCAGTTACGGGAGGCTCTCCTACAATGAGCAGTTCTTC. The full variable domain, completed using reference TRBV28 and TRBJ2-1, is DVKVTQSSRYLVKRTGEKVFLECVQDMDHENMFWYRQDPGLGLRLIYFSYDVKMKEKGDIPEGYSVSREKKERFSLILESASTNQTSMYLCASSYGRLSYNEQFFGPGTRLTVL.

V and J are TRBV27 and TRBJ2-5; D is ambiguous. The better agreement between TRBJ2-7 and the DNA end casts doubt on the J call. CDR3 size: 15 residues. Germline loops: CDR1 MNHEY, CDR2 SMNVEV (reference sequence). The CDR3 here is CASSLSRVGPYEQYF. DNA of the CDR3: TGTGCCAGCAGTTTATCTAGAGTCGGGCCGTACGAGCAGTACTTC.

The chain carries TRBV11-1 and TRBJ2-7, with a weak D call TRBD2 (5 bases). Germline values: CDR1 SGHAT, CDR2 FQDESV (reference sequence). The length of the CDR3 is 15 residues. The V end was cut by 0 bases, the J end by 3 bases, with 12 bases between. The CDR3 region has the DNA TGTGCCAGCAGCTTAGCCAGCGGAAAGGTCTACGAGCAGTACTTC. Translation gives CASSLASGKVYEQYF.

The rearrangement links TRBV28 to TRBJ2-7; 11 positions agree with TRBD1. The CDR3 sequence is 15 residues long. Trimming at V came to 7 bases and at J to 3 bases, leaving 8 bases not matched to a gene. The germline V gene encodes CDR1 MDHEN and CDR2 SYDVKM. CDR3 bases: TGTGCCAGCACCTTAGGCGGGACAGGGGGCTACGAGCAGTACTTC. It encodes CASTLGGTGGYEQYF.

This clone showed up just a few times. V gene TRBV21-1 combines with J gene TRBJ2-7; the table's D call TRBD2 went unverified against the DNA. TRBV21-1 represents a pseudogene. The CDR3 extends over 16 amino acids. CDR3 sequence reads: CASGDACGVLRNEQYF. The DNA of the CDR3 is TGTGCCAGCGGGGACGCATGCGGGGTCCTGAGGAACGAGCAGTACTTC.

The chain employs TRBV7-3 and TRBJ2-2, with TRBD1 identical over 11 bases. J gave up 6 bases and V 4 bases, and 10 bases lay outside the gene matches. This CDR3 contains 17 residues. CDR1 is SGHTA and CDR2 is FQGTGA in the germline V gene. CDR3: CASSSQWTGGKAGELFF. The CDR3 DNA reads as TGTGCCAGCAGCTCCCAATGGACAGGGGGCAAGGCCGGGGAGCTGTTTTTT. The entire variable domain, with the rest obtained from reference TRBV7-3 and TRBJ2-2, is as follows: GAGVSQTPSNKVTEKGKYVELRCDPISGHTALYWYRQSLGQGPEFLIYFQGTGAADDSGLPNDRFFAVRPEGSVSTLKIQRTERGDSAVYLCASSSQWTGGKAGELFFGEGSRLTVL.